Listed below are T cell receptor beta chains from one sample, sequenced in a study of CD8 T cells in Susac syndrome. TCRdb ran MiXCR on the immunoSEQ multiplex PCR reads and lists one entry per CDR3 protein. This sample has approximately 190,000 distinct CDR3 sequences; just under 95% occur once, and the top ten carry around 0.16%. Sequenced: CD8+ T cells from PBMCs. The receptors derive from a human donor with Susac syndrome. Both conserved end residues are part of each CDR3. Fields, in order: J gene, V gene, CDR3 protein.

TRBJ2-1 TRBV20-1 CSAQDEGTQQFF
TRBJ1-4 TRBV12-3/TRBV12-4 CASSKGGGREKLFF
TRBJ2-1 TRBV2 CASSRGEQFF
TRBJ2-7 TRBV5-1 CASSFPGDGPYEQYF
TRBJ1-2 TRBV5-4 CASSLGTGDPFNYGYTF
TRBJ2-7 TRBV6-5 CASSFQTSSYEQYF
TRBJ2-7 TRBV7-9 CASSPRDSSYEQYF
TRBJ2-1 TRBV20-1 CSANTLAGVNEQFF
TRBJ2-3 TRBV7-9 CASSSRDKEGSDTQYF
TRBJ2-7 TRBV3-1 CASSQERLAKYEQYF
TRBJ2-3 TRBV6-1 CASRPRIAGGYTDTQYF
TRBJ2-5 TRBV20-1 CSANPLRGAPQETQYF